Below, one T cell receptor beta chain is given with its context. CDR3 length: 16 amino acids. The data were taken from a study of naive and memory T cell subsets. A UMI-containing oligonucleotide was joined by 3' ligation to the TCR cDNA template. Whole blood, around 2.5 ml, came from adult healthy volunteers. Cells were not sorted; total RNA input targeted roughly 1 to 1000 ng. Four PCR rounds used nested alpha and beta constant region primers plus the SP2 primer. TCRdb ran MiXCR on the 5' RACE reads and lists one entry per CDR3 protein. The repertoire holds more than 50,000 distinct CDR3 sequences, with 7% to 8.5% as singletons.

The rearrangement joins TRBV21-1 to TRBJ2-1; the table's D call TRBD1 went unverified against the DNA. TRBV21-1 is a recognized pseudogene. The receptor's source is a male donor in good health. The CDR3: CASSSVGQGPSNEQFF. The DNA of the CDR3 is TGTGCCAGCAGCTCGGTGGGGCAGGGACCCAGCAATGAGCAGTTCTTC.